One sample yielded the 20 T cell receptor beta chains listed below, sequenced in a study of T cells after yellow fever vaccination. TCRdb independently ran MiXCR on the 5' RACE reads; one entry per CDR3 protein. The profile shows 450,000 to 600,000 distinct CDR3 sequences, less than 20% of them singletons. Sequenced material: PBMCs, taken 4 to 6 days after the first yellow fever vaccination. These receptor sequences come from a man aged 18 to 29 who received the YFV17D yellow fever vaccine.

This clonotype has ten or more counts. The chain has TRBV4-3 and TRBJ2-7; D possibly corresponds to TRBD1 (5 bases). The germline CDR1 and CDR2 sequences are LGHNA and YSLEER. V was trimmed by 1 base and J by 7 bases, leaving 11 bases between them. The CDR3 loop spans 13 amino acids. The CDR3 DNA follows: TGCGCCAGCAGCCAAGTTCAGGGTGGTGAGCAGTACGTC. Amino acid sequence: CASSQVQGGEQYV.

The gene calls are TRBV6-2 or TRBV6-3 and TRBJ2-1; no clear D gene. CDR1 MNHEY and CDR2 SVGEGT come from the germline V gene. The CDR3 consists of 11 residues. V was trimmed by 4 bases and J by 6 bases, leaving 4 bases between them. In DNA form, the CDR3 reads TGTGCCAGCAGTTGGGTCAATGAGCAGTTCTTC. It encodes CASSWVNEQFF.

The chain's CDR3 is CSHYRTGNNEQFF. The CDR3 DNA sequence: TGCAGTCATTACAGGACCGGGAACAATGAGCAGTTCTTC. V gene TRBV20-1 combines with J gene TRBJ2-1; D tentatively fits TRBD1 or TRBD2 (5 bases each). Between the trimmed V and J ends, which lost 8 bases and 5 bases, there was a span of 16 bases. CDR3 length: 13 amino acids. Germline V gene sequence: CDR1 DFQATT, CDR2 SNEGSKA (reference sequence).

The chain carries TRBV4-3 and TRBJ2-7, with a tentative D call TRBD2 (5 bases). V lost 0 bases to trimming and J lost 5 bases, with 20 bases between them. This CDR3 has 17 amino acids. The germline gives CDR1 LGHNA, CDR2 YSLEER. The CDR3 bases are TGCGCCAGCAGCCAAGACCTTAGTGGAGAGGTGACTAACGAGCAGTACTTC. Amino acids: CASSQDLSGEVTNEQYF.

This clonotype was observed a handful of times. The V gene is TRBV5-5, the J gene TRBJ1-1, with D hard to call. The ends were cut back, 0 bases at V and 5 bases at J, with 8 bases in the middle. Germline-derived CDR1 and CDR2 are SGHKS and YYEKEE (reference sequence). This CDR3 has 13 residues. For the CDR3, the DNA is TGTGCCAGCAGCTTGGTAGTCTGGACTGAAGCTTTCTTT. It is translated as CASSLVVWTEAFF.

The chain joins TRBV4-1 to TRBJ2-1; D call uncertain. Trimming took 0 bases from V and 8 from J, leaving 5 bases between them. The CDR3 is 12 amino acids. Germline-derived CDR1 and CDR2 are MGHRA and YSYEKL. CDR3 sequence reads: CASSQDSHEQFF. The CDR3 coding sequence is TGCGCCAGCAGCCAAGATAGCCATGAGCAGTTCTTC.

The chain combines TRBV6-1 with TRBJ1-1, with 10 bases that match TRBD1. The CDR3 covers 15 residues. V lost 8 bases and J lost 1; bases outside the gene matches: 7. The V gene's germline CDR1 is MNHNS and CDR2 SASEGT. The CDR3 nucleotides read TGTGCCAGCCATTCCGGGACAGGGGCGAACACTGAAGCTTTCTTT. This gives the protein CASHSGTGANTEAFF.

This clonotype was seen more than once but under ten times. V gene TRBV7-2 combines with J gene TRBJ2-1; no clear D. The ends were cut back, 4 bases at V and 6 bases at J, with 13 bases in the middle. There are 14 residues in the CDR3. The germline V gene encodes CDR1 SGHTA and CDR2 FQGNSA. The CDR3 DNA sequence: TGTGCCAGCAGCTCGACGTACTACGGCAATGAGCAGTTCTTC. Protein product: CASSSTYYGNEQFF.

DNA of the CDR3: TGTGCCAGCAGTTACATGTTGGAGCAGTACTTC. Its protein product is CASSYMLEQYF. The chain carries TRBV6-2 or TRBV6-3 and TRBJ2-7; D unclear. V was shortened by 2 bases and J by 7 bases, with 6 bases between the two germline ends. This CDR3 contains 11 residues. Looked up from germline, CDR1 is MNHEY and CDR2 is SVGEGT.

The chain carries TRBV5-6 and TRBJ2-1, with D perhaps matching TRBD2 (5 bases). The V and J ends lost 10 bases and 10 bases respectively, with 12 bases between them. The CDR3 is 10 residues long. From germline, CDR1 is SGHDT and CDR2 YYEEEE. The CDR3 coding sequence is TGTGCCGCGGGTAGGGTCGAGCAGTTCTTC. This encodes CAAGRVEQFF.

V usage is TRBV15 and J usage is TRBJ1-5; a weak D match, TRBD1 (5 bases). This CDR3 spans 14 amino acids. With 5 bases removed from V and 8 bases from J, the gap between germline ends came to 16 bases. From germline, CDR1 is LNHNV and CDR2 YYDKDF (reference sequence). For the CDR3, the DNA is TGTGCCACCAGCTGGGGCGCTGGGGAAAAGCCCCAGCATTTT. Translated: CATSWGAGEKPQHF.

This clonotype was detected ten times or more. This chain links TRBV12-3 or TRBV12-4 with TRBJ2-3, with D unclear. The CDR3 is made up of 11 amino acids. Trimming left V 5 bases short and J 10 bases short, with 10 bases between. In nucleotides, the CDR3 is TGTGCCAGCAGTCCCTCCCGGGCGCAGTATTTT. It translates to CASSPSRAQYF.

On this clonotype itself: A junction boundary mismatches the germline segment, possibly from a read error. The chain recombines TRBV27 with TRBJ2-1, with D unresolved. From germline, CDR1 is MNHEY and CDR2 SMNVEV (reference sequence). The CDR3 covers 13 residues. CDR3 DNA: TGTGCCCGCAGTGTTAGCTCCTACAATGAGCAGTTCTTC. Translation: CARSVSSYNEQFF.

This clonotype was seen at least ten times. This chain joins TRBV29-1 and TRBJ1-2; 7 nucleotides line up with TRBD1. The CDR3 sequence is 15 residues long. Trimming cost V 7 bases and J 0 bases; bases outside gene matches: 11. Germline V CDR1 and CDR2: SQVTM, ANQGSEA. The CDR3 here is CSAEGFRGANYGYTF. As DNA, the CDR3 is TGCAGCGCCGAAGGGTTCAGGGGGGCTAACTATGGCTACACCTTC.

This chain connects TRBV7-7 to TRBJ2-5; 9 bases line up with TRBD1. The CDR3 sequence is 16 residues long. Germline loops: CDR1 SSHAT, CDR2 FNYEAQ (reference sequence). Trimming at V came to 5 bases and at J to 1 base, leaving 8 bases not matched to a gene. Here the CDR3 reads CASSLRDRGGQETQYF. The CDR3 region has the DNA TGTGCCAGCAGCCTAAGAGACAGGGGGGGCCAAGAGACCCAGTACTTC. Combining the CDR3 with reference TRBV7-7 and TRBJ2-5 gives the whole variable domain GAGVSQSPRYKVTKRGQDVTLRCDPISSHATLYWYQQALGQGPEFLTYFNYEAQPDKSGLPSDRFSAERPEGSISTLTIQRTEQRDSAMYRCASSLRDRGGQETQYFGPGTRLLVL.

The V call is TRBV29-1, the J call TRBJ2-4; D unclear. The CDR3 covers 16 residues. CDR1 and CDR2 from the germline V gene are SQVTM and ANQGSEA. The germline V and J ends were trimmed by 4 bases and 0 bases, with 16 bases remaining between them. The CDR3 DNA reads TGCAGCGTTGCTGCTCTGGTGTTGCTAGCCAAAAACATTCAGTACTTC. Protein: CSVAALVLLAKNIQYF.

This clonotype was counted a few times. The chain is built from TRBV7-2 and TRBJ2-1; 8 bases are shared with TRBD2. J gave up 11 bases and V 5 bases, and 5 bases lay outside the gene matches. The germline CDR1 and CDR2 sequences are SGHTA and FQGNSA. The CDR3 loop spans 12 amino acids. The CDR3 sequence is CASSGSGVQQFF. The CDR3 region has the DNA TGTGCCAGCAGCGGTAGCGGGGTACAGCAGTTCTTC.

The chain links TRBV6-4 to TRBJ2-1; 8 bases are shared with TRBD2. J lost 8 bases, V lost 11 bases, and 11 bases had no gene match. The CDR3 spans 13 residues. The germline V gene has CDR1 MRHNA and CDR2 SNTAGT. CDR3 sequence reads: CAGTGLGLDEQFF. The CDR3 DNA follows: TGTGCCGGAACGGGACTAGGACTCGATGAGCAGTTCTTC.

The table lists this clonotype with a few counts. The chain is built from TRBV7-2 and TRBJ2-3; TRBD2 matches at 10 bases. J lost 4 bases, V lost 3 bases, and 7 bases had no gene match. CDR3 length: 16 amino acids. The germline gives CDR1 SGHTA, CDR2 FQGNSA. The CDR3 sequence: CASSLRYLAGADTQYF. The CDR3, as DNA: TGTGCCAGCAGCTTGCGATATCTAGCGGGGGCAGATACGCAGTATTTT.

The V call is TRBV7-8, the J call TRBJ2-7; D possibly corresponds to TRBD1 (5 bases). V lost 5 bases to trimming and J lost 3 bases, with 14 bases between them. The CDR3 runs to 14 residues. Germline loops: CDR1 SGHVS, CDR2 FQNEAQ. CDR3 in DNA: TGTGCCAGCAGCGGCAGGGTTGCGTACTACGAGCAGTACTTC. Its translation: CASSGRVAYYEQYF.